One and the same sample provided the 17 T cell receptor beta chains below, sequenced in a study of vaccination and CD4 T cells after COVID-19. Cultured CD4+ T cell DNA was sequenced using the Oncomine TCR Beta short-read assay. TCRdb re-analysed the PCR reads in MiXCR, keeping a single row per CDR3 protein. The sample gives tens of thousands of distinct CDR3 sequences, 40% to 55% of which show up once; 2.5% to 3% is in the top ten. Treatment reported: roughly ten-day PBMC culture with coronavirus spike peptide pools or control peptides (ViraFEST assay). The antigens of these receptors remain unknown. The source was CD4+ T cells from blood, cultured in vitro, collected after SARS-CoV-2 vaccination. The receptors shown here come from a human donor who had recovered from COVID-19.

The chain's CDR3 is CASSLYLGVTSGRVVEQFF. The CDR3 bases are TGTGCCAGCAGTCTCTACTTGGGGGTGACTAGCGGGAGAGTTGTTGAGCAGTTCTTC. The rearrangement links TRBV28 to TRBJ2-1; 12 bases line up with TRBD2. The length of the CDR3 is 19 residues. The germline V gene encodes CDR1 MDHEN and CDR2 SYDVKM. V lost 5 bases, J lost 9 bases, and 20 bases stayed unmatched.

The sample holds a few counts of this clonotype. The V and J genes are TRBV6-1 and TRBJ1-5; D unclear. Germline V gives CDR1 MNHNS, CDR2 SASEGT. This CDR3 is 16 amino acids long. Trimming pared 6 bases from V and 1 base from J, leaving 16 bases between. CDR3 bases: TGTGCCAGCAGCCCACACCAAACGGTCAGCAATCAGCCCCAGCATTTT. Encoded protein: CASSPHQTVSNQPQHF.

This chain connects TRBV19 to TRBJ1-5, with D unresolved. Trimming took 7 bases from V and 4 from J, leaving 11 bases between them. The CDR3 has 13 amino acids. The germline CDR1 and CDR2 sequences are LNHDA and SQIVND (reference sequence). The CDR3 loop is CASKSTVNQPQHF. In DNA form, the CDR3 reads TGTGCCAGTAAAAGCACAGTAAATCAGCCCCAGCATTTT.

The chain carries TRBV21-1 and TRBJ2-5; no check of the table's D call, TRBD1, against the DNA was made. TRBV21-1 is given as a pseudogene. This CDR3 has 21 amino acids. The CDR3 loop is CASSTVRARGPTGANQETQYF. The CDR3 DNA reads as TGTGCCAGCAGCACCGTCCGGGCCAGAGGCCCCACTGGTGCCAACCAAGAGACCCAGTACTTC.

The rearrangement joins TRBV20-1 to TRBJ2-7, with a weak D call TRBD2 (5 bases). CDR1 is DFQATT and CDR2 is SNEGSKA in the germline V gene (reference sequence). The CDR3 covers 14 residues. V was clipped by 1 base and J by 2 bases, with 12 bases between them. CDR3 sequence reads: CSARVNSGTYEQYF. The CDR3 coding sequence is TGCAGTGCTAGAGTCAACAGCGGTACCTACGAGCAGTACTTC.

This clonotype was found a few times. The chain is built from TRBV7-2 and TRBJ1-6, with 8 bases matching TRBD1. The trim removed 5 bases at V and 5 bases at J, leaving 5 bases unmatched. Germline V lookup: CDR1 SGHTA, CDR2 FQGNSA. CDR3 length equals 15 residues. The CDR3 sequence: CASSQKTGDNSPLHF. CDR3 sequence (DNA): TGTGCCAGCAGCCAGAAGACAGGGGATAATTCACCCCTCCACTTT. Complete variable domain (other parts from reference TRBV7-2 and TRBJ1-6): GAGVSQSPSNKVTEKGKDVELRCDPISGHTALYWYRQSLGQGLEFLIYFQGNSAPDKSGLPSDRFSAERTGGSVSTLTIQRTQQEDSAVYLCASSQKTGDNSPLHFGNGTRLTVT.

The count of this clonotype is one. This sequence joins TRBV7-3 and TRBJ2-1, with TRBD2 matching 9 bases. The V and J ends lost 6 bases and 8 bases, in that order; junction bases with no gene match: 8. The germline V gene has CDR1 SGHTA and CDR2 FQGTGA. The CDR3 has 14 amino acids. CDR3 protein: CASREGSSGDEQFF. The CDR3 DNA reads as TGTGCCAGCAGAGAGGGATCTAGCGGGGATGAGCAGTTCTTC.

This clonotype was found a few times. The CDR3 DNA reads TGCAGTGCTAGGTTGCAGGGCTGGGAAAAACTGTTTTTT. Translating it yields CSARLQGWEKLFF. V and J are TRBV20-1 and TRBJ1-4; TRBD1 is a possible D gene (5 bases). V was clipped by 3 bases and J by 8 bases, with 13 bases between them. The CDR3 is 13 residues long. The germline CDR1 and CDR2 sequences are DFQATT and SNEGSKA (reference sequence).

This clonotype has a handful of counts. The CDR3 reads CASSSGLYTEAFF. As DNA, the CDR3 is TGTGCCAGCAGCTCCGGGTTGTATACTGAAGCTTTCTTT. The chain joins TRBV11-1 to TRBJ1-1; unclear D gene. Germline lookup yields CDR1 SGHAT and CDR2 FQDESV (reference sequence). The length of the CDR3 is 13 residues. The ends were cut back, 4 bases at V and 5 bases at J, with 11 bases in the middle.

The chain's CDR3 is CASSYSTIGTDYGYTF. The CDR3 DNA is TGTGCCAGCAGTTACTCTACCATCGGGACAGACTATGGCTACACCTTC. The chain couples TRBV6-5 to TRBJ1-2, with 7 bases that match TRBD1. V lost 0 bases, J lost 3 bases, and 7 bases stayed unmatched. Per the germline V gene, CDR1 is MNHEY and CDR2 is SVGAGI. This CDR3 contains 16 residues.

There are a few counts of this clonotype. At one end the junction does not follow the germline gene, possibly because of a read error. This rearrangement joins TRBV20-1 to TRBJ1-1; D possibly corresponds to TRBD1 (5 bases). Germline-derived CDR1 and CDR2 are DFQATT and SNEGSKA (reference sequence). There are 15 residues in the CDR3. The CDR3, as DNA: TGCAGTGCGAGAGGTCAGGAGGGGATGAACACTGAAGCTTTCTTT. Translation: CSARGQEGMNTEAFF.

A few counts support this clonotype. As DNA, the CDR3 is TGTGCCAGCAGCAAAGGGTGGGGTCGGGACACCGGGGAGCTGTTTTTT. It codes for CASSKGWGRDTGELFF. V and J are TRBV21-1 and TRBJ2-2. TRBV21-1 represents a pseudogene. This CDR3 contains 16 residues.

The chain is built from TRBV25-1 and TRBJ1-6; 9 bases are shared with TRBD1. The CDR3 is made up of 16 amino acids. The ends lost 6 bases at V and 11 bases at J; junction bases unmatched: 14. The germline CDR1 and CDR2 sequences are MGHDK and SYGVNS. This chain's CDR3 is CASSRHSTGGQAPLHF. CDR3 coding DNA: TGTGCCAGCAGCCGCCACAGTACAGGGGGCCAGGCACCCCTCCACTTT.

The gene calls are TRBV15 and TRBJ1-2; perhaps TRBD1 as D (5 bases). Trimming shortened V by 0 bases and J by 8 bases, and 13 bases separated the two germline ends. Germline CDR1 and CDR2: LNHNV and YYDKDF (reference sequence). This CDR3 spans 14 amino acids. Written as DNA, the CDR3 is TGTGCCACCAGCAGAGAAAGGGGTATAGGGGGCTACACCTTC. As protein: CATSRERGIGGYTF.

The gene calls are TRBV20-1 and TRBJ2-1; D gene ambiguous. The CDR3 has 14 amino acids. CDR1 is DFQATT, CDR2 SNEGSKA, per germline (reference sequence). Here the CDR3 reads CSVRGSFAYNEQFF. The CDR3 DNA follows: TGCAGCGTTCGTGGGTCCTTCGCCTACAATGAGCAGTTCTTC.

The V call is TRBV7-3, the J call TRBJ2-1, with 13 bases fitting TRBD2. J lost 7 bases, V lost 4 bases, and 4 bases had no gene match. CDR1 SGHTA and CDR2 FQGTGA come from the germline V gene. CDR3 length: 15 amino acids. CDR3 sequence: CASSSGLAGWNEQFF. The CDR3 DNA reads TGTGCCAGCAGCTCGGGACTAGCGGGGTGGAATGAGCAGTTCTTC.

The V call is TRBV15, the J call TRBJ1-1, with D possibly matching TRBD1 (5 bases). V was pared by 5 bases and J by 3 bases, with 16 bases between. The CDR3 consists of 15 residues. CDR1 is LNHNV, CDR2 YYDKDF, per germline (reference sequence). CDR3 nucleotide sequence: TGTGCCACCAGCGACGGGTTGGGCAGGGACACTGAAGCTTTCTTT. Amino acids: CATSDGLGRDTEAFF. Full variable domain (rest looked up from reference TRBV15 and TRBJ1-1): DAMVIQNPRYQVTQFGKPVTLSCSQTLNHNVMYWYQQKSSQAPKLLFHYYDKDFNNEADTPDNFQSRRPNTSFCFLDIRSPGLGDTAMYLCATSDGLGRDTEAFFGQGTRLTVV.